What follows are 14 T cell receptor beta chains derived from one specimen sequenced in a study of blood T cell repertoires in COVID-19. Only in-frame clones appear in the TCRdb table, and some are missing; sequencing was by immunoSEQ multiplex PCR. The data hold around 85,000 clones, with around 90% observed a single time. Sequencing was done on a sample of peripheral blood. These receptors were taken from a man aged 55 to 70 with acute or convalescent COVID-19.

This chain joins TRBV4-1 and TRBJ1-3; D not certain. The V end lost 0 bases, the J end lost 7 bases, and 7 bases lay between the germline ends. Germline values: CDR1 MGHRA, CDR2 YSYEKL. This CDR3 region has 13 residues. In DNA form, the CDR3 reads TGCGCCAGCAGCCAAGATCGAGCTAACACCATATATTTT. Protein sequence: CASSQDRANTIYF.

This clone has more than one count but fewer than ten. The rearrangement joins TRBV5-6 to TRBJ1-5; 7 nucleotides align to TRBD1. With V trimmed by 0 bases and J by 1 base, 13 bases remained unmatched. Germline V gene data show CDR1 as SGHDT and CDR2 as YYEEEE. The CDR3 runs to 19 residues. The chain's CDR3 is CASSLGRSMAGGSNQPQHF. The CDR3 region has the DNA TGTGCCAGCAGCTTGGGGCGTAGTATGGCAGGGGGGAGCAATCAGCCCCAGCATTTT.

The rearrangement joins TRBV18 to TRBJ1-1; D unclear. Germline loops: CDR1 KGHSH, CDR2 LQKENI. This CDR3 contains 12 residues. Trimming took 6 bases from V and 1 from J, leaving 6 bases between them. CDR3 residues: CASSGGNTEAFF. As DNA, the CDR3 is TGTGCCAGCTCGGGAGGGAACACTGAAGCTTTCTTT.

CDR3 amino acids: CASSSNREKLFF. CDR3 bases: TGTGCCAGCAGTTCCAACCGGGAAAAACTGTTTTTT. V and J are TRBV28 and TRBJ1-4; D not certain. Germline lookup yields CDR1 MDHEN and CDR2 SYDVKM. Trimming took off 4 bases at V and 8 bases at J, with 8 bases between the two ends. This CDR3 spans 12 amino acids.

The rearrangement joins TRBV4-3 to TRBJ1-5; D unresolved. From germline, CDR1 is LGHNA and CDR2 YSLEER. V was cut by 4 bases and J by 2 bases, with 9 bases left in between. CDR3 length equals 14 residues. The CDR3 nucleotides are TGCGCCAGCAGCCGAGGACTGGGCAATCAGCCCCAGCATTTT. Translating it yields CASSRGLGNQPQHF.

This chain joins TRBV10-2 and TRBJ2-2; 12 nucleotides align to TRBD2. Germline V gene data show CDR1 as WSHSY and CDR2 as SAAADI. The CDR3 has 15 amino acids. The V gene end was trimmed by 7 bases and the J gene end by 4 bases; junction bases not matched to a gene: 4. This chain's CDR3 is CASNPGLAGTGELFF. DNA of the CDR3: TGCGCCAGCAATCCGGGACTAGCGGGCACCGGGGAGCTGTTTTTT.

This chain uses TRBV7-9 with TRBJ1-1; D is perhaps TRBD1 (6 bases). The V and J ends lost 1 base and 4 bases respectively, with 13 bases between them. The germline V gene has CDR1 SEHNR and CDR2 FQNEAQ (reference sequence). The CDR3 totals 15 residues. This chain's CDR3 is CASSLDGGAGTEAFF. CDR3 coding DNA: TGTGCCAGCAGCTTAGATGGGGGCGCGGGCACTGAAGCTTTCTTT.

V is TRBV6-5 and J is TRBJ2-4; 9 nucleotides line up with TRBD1. The CDR3 runs 15 residues. Germline V gene sequence: CDR1 MNHEY, CDR2 SVGAGI. V was pared by 6 bases and J by 7 bases, with 10 bases of the junction left unmatched. This CDR3 is CASRQTGGRGNIQYF. DNA of the CDR3: TGTGCCAGCAGACAAACAGGGGGCCGAGGGAACATTCAGTACTTC.

The chain uses TRBV5-1 and TRBJ1-2; 9 bases agree with TRBD1. The length of the CDR3 is 15 residues. The germline V gene encodes CDR1 SGHRS and CDR2 YFSETQ. The V and J ends lost 4 bases and 4 bases, in that order; junction bases with no gene match: 8. Here the CDR3 reads CASSPNRGLGYGYTF. The CDR3 DNA follows: TGCGCCAGCAGCCCTAACAGGGGGCTTGGCTATGGCTACACCTTC.

A single count supports this clone. The CDR3 DNA follows: TGCGCCAGCAGCTTGGGGGGCTTACAGGGTCGCACTGAAGCTTTCTTT. Its protein is CASSLGGLQGRTEAFF. V gene TRBV5-1 combines with J gene TRBJ1-1; the D gene is possibly TRBD1 (6 bases). Between the trimmed V and J ends, which lost 0 bases and 4 bases, there was a span of 16 bases. In germline, CDR1 is SGHRS, CDR2 YFSETQ. CDR3 length: 16 amino acids.

The chain employs TRBV2 and TRBJ2-7; 8 bases agree with TRBD2. The CDR3 contains 13 residues. Germline lookup yields CDR1 SNHLY and CDR2 FYNNEI. Trimming cost V 8 bases and J 3 bases; bases outside gene matches: 6. CDR3 nucleotides: TGTGCCAGCTTGGATAGCGGGGACTACGAGCAGTACTTC. Encoded protein: CASLDSGDYEQYF. The full variable domain, rest sourced from reference TRBV2 and TRBJ2-7, is EPEVTQTPSHQVTQMGQEVILRCVPISNHLYFYWYRQILGQKVEFLVSFYNNEISEKSEIFDDQFSVERPDGSNFTLKIRSTKLEDSAMYFCASLDSGDYEQYFGPGTRLTVT.

The gene calls are TRBV5-1 and TRBJ2-7, with a possible D match to TRBD2 (6 bases). There are 14 residues in the CDR3. Germline V gives CDR1 SGHRS, CDR2 YFSETQ. Trimming took 4 bases from V and 0 from J, leaving 11 bases between them. This CDR3 reads CASSPRGSSYEQYF. DNA of the CDR3: TGCGCCAGCAGCCCTCGGGGGAGCTCCTACGAGCAGTACTTC.

This chain joins TRBV5-5 and TRBJ1-2; 7 bases agree with TRBD1. With V trimmed by 2 bases and J by 5 bases, 9 bases remained unmatched. The CDR3 contains 15 residues. Germline V gives CDR1 SGHKS, CDR2 YYEKEE (reference sequence). Here the CDR3 reads CASSLPQGPRYGYTF. CDR3 DNA sequence: TGTGCCAGCAGCTTACCACAGGGGCCGAGATATGGCTACACCTTC.

The chain couples TRBV7-6 to TRBJ1-1, with 8 bases fitting TRBD1. In germline, CDR1 is SGHVS, CDR2 FNYEAQ. J gave up 0 bases and V 5 bases, and 8 bases lay outside the gene matches. This CDR3 region has 16 residues. This chain's CDR3 is CASSTRDRSMNTEAFF. In DNA, the CDR3 is TGTGCCAGCAGCACAAGGGACAGGAGCATGAACACTGAAGCTTTCTTT.